This is a list of T cell receptor beta chains from one sample in a study of blood T cells in healthy people across ages. In TCRdb, the 5' RACE reads were re-called with MiXCR into one record per CDR3 protein. This sample has approximately 600,000 distinct CDR3 sequences, with roughly 50% found just once. The sequenced sample consisted of blood. The receptor source for this set is a man in his sixties in good health. The CDR3 runs from the conserved cysteine through the conserved F or W. Each record gives: V gene, clone size, J gene, D gene, CDR3 DNA, CDR3 protein. A D gene is named only where the DNA matches it firmly. Not every row has a clone size; where given, it reads once, few, many or a size class.

>TRBV6-2/TRBV6-3|.|TRBJ2-7|.
TGTGCCAGCAGTTACATCCGGGGCCTATCCTACGGGCAGTACTTC
CASSYIRGLSYGQYF
>TRBV20-1|.|TRBJ2-1|TRBD2
TGCAGTGCTAACGGACTAGCGGATAACAATGAGCAGTTCTTC
CSANGLADNNEQFF
>TRBV15|few|TRBJ2-1|.
TGTGCCACCAGCAGAGATTGGAATGAGCAGTTCTTC
CATSRDWNEQFF
>TRBV30|.|TRBJ2-5|TRBD1
TGTGCCTGGAGAGGGACAGGCCAACAAGAGACCCAGTACTTC
CAWRGTGQQETQYF
>TRBV29-1|.|TRBJ2-3|TRBD1
TGCAGCGTTGATGGTCAGACAGGGGGCACAGATACGCAGTATTTT
CSVDGQTGGTDTQYF
>TRBV7-2|.|TRBJ2-1|TRBD2
TGTGCCAGCAGCTTAGTAGCGGGGTCTATGAATGAGCAGTTCTTC
CASSLVAGSMNEQFF
>TRBV3-1|.|TRBJ2-5|TRBD1
TGTGCCAGCAGCCTAGGGACAGGGGAACAAGAGACCCAGTACTTC
CASSLGTGEQETQYF
>TRBV4-1|few|TRBJ2-5|TRBD2
TGCGCCAGCAGCCCCGGGGGGGCGGAAGAGACCCAGTACTTC
CASSPGGAEETQYF
>TRBV12-3/TRBV12-4|few|TRBJ2-7|TRBD2
TGTGCCAGCAGTTTCTTAGCGGGAGTAACCTACAATGAGCAGTACTTC
CASSFLAGVTYNEQYF
>TRBV25-1|.|TRBJ2-4|TRBD2
TGTGCCAGCAATAAACTAGCGGGGGAGCAGTACTTC
CASNKLAGEQYF
>TRBV20-1|once|TRBJ2-2|.
TGCAGTGCTAGATCATACCCCCGCAAGACGAACACCGGGGAGCTGTTTTTT
CSARSYPRKTNTGELFF
>TRBV2|.|TRBJ2-2|.
TGTGCCAGCAGTGTATGGGGGGCGAACACCGGGGAGCTGTTTTTT
CASSVWGANTGELFF
>TRBV7-9|.|TRBJ2-5|TRBD1
TGTGCCAGCAGCCTATCCGGCGGACAGGTCAAGGGGACCCAGTACTTC
CASSLSGGQVKGTQYF
>TRBV4-1|few|TRBJ2-5|.
TGCGCCAGCAGCCCGCAGGTCCAAGAGACCCAGTACTTC
CASSPQVQETQYF
>TRBV20-1|.|TRBJ2-1|TRBD2
TGCAGTGCTAGAGCCGGAGGGGAGCGGGGGGTCACCTACAATGAGCAGTTCTTC
CSARAGGERGVTYNEQFF
>TRBV5-8|.|TRBJ2-7|TRBD1
TGTGCCAGCAGCCCCCAAGACAGGGACCTCTACGAGCAGTACTTC
CASSPQDRDLYEQYF
>TRBV12-5|.|TRBJ1-6|TRBD1
TGTGCTAGTGGTGGACAGGGAATGTATAATTCACCCCTCCACTTT
CASGGQGMYNSPLHF
>TRBV20-1|.|TRBJ2-4|TRBD1
TGCAGTGCTAGACAGGGGGCGCGAGAGCAGTACTTC
CSARQGAREQYF
>TRBV6-2/TRBV6-3|.|TRBJ2-7|TRBD2
TGTACCAGCAGTTGGGACTACTCCTACGAGCAGTACTTC
CTSSWDYSYEQYF